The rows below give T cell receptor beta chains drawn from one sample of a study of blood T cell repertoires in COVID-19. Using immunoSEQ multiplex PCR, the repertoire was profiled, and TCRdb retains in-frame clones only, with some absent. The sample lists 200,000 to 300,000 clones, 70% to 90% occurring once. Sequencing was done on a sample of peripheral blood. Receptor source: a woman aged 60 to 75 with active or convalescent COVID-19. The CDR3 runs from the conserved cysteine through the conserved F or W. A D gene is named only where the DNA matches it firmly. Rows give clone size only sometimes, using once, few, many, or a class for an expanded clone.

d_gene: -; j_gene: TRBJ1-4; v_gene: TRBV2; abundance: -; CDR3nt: TGTGCCAGCAGTTTTGGACAGAATGAAAAACTGTTTTTT; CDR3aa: CASSFGQNEKLFF
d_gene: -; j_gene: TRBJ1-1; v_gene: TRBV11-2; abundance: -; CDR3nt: TGTGCCAGCAGCTCCGGGGGTTGGAACACTGAAGCTTTCTTT; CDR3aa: CASSSGGWNTEAFF
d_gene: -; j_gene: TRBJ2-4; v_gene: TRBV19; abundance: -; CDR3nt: TGTGCCAGTAGTATAGGGTCTAGTGCCCAAAACATTCAGTACTTC; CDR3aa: CASSIGSSAQNIQYF
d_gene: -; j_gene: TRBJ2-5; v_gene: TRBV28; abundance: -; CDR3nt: TGTGCCAGCAGCTCCCCCCGAAGGGGATGGGAGACCCAGTACTTC; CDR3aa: CASSSPRRGWETQYF
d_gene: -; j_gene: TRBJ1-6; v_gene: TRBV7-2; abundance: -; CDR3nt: TGTGCCAGCAGCCCAGAGCTCACCGGGGTTCTGTCACCCCTCCACTTT; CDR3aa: CASSPELTGVLSPLHF
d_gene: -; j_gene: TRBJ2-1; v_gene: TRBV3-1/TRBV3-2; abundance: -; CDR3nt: TGTGCCAGCAGCCTCAGAGGAGTACGCCGAAATGAGCAGTTCTTC; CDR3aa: CASSLRGVRRNEQFF
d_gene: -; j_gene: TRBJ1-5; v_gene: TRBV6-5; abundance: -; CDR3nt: TGTGCCAGCAGCCCCACAGGAGTAGTCCAGCCCCAGCATTTT; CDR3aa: CASSPTGVVQPQHF
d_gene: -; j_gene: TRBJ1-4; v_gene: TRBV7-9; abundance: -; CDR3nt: TGTGCCACCTCGGGTCAGGGCGTGCGGGAAAAACTGTTTTTT; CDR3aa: CATSGQGVREKLFF
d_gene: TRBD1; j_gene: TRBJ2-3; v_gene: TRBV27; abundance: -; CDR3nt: TGTGCCAGCAGTCGCCTCGGACAGGGAAGGACAGATACGCAGTATTTT; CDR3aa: CASSRLGQGRTDTQYF
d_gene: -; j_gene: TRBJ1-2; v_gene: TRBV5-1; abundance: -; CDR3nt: TGCGCCAGCAGCTTGGCAGGGCAGAACTATGGCTACACCTTC; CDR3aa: CASSLAGQNYGYTF
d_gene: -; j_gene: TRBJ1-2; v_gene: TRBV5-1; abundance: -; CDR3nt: TGCGCCAGCAGCCCCAGTCGGGCGGGCTATGGCTACACCTTC; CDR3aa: CASSPSRAGYGYTF
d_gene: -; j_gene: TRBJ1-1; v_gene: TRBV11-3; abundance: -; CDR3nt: TGTGCCAGCAGCTTTATACAGGCCAACACTGAAGCTTTCTTT; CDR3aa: CASSFIQANTEAFF
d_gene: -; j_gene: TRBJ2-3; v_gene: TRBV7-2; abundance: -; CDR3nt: TGTGCCAGCAGCTTTGGCGGGGCTCATGGCACAGATACGCAGTATTTT; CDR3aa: CASSFGGAHGTDTQYF
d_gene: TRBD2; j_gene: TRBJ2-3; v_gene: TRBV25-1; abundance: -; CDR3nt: TGTGCCAGCAGTACCCATGGGCCTAGCGGGGTAGATACGCAGTATTTT; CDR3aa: CASSTHGPSGVDTQYF
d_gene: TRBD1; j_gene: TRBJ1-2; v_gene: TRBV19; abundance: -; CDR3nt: TGTGCCAGTAGCCCTGGAACAGGGGGCAGGTATGGCTACACCTTC; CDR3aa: CASSPGTGGRYGYTF
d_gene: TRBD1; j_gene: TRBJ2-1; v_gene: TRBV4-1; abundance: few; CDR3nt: TGCGCCAGCAGCCAAGCAGAGACAGGGGGCTACAATGAGCAGTTCTTC; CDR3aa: CASSQAETGGYNEQFF
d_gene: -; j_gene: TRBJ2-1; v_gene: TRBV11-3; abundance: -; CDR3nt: TGTGCCAGCAGCTTCAGGATCCCCCTCAATGAGCAGTTCTTC; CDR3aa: CASSFRIPLNEQFF
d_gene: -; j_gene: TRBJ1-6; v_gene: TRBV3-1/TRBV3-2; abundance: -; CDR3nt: TGTGCCAGCAGCCAAGGGACAGTTCTAAATAATTCACCCCTCCACTTT; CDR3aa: CASSQGTVLNNSPLHF
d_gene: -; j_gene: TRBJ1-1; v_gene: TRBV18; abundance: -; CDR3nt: TGTGCCAGCTCACTCAGGGAGGCCGGGACTGAAGCTTTCTTT; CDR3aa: CASSLREAGTEAFF
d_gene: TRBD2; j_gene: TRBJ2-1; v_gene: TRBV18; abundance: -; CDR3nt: TGTGCCACCGGACTAGCGGGGGACCACGGTGAGCAGTTCTTC; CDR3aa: CATGLAGDHGEQFF
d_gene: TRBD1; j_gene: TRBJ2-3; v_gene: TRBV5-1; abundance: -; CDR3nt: TGCGCCAGCAGTTGGGACAGCAGCACAGATACGCAGTATTTT; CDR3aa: CASSWDSSTDTQYF
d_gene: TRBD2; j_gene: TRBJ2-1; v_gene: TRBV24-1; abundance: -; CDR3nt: TGTGCCACCAGTGATGTGCGGGAGGGCCGTTTGCAGTTCTTC; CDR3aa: CATSDVREGRLQFF
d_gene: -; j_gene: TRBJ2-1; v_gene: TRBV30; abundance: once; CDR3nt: TGTGCCTGGATTACGGGGAATGAGCAGTTCTTC; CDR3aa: CAWITGNEQFF
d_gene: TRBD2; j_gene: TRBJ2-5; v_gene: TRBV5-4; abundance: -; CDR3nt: TGTGCCAGCAGCCTGGGACTAGCGGGGGAAGAGACCCAGTACTTC; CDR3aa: CASSLGLAGEETQYF
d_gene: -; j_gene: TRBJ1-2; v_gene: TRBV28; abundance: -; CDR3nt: TGTGCCAGCAGGTCAGGCAACTATGGCTACACCTTC; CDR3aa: CASRSGNYGYTF
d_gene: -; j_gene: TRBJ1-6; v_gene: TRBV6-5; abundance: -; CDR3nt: TGTGCCAGCAGTAAGCAGGGTTCCTATAATTCACCCCTCCACTTT; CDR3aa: CASSKQGSYNSPLHF
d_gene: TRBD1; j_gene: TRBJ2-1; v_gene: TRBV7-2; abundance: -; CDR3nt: TGTGCCAGCAGCTTAGTGGGGACAGGGACTTACAATGAGCAGTTCTTC; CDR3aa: CASSLVGTGTYNEQFF
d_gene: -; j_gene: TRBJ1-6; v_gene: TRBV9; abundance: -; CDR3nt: TGTGCCAGCAGCGCGGACAGCGGCTCCTATAATTCACCCCTCCACTTT; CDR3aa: CASSADSGSYNSPLHF
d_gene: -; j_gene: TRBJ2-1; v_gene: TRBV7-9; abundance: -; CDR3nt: TGTGCCAGCAGCTTGCCCCTAGGGGCGAGCTCCTACAATGAGCAGTTCTTC; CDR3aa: CASSLPLGASSYNEQFF
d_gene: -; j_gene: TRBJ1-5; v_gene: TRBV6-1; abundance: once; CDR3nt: TGTGCCAGCAGTGAAGTATGGGGCCGCGGGGGCAATCAGCCCCAGCATTTT; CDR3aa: CASSEVWGRGGNQPQHF
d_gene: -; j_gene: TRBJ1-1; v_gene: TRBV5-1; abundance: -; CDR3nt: TGCGCCAGCAGCCTAAGACTATCAGCGAACACTGAAGCTTTCTTT; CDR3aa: CASSLRLSANTEAFF
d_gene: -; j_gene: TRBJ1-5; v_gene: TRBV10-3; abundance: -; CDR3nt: TGTGCCATCAGTGAGTCGATCCATACACGCAGCAATCAGCCCCAGCATTTT; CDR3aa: CAISESIHTRSNQPQHF
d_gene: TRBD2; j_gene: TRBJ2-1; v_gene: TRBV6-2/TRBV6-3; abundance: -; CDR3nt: TGTGCCAGCAGTTATTCGGCGGGAGGGCTCTACAATGAGCAGTTCTTC; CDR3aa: CASSYSAGGLYNEQFF
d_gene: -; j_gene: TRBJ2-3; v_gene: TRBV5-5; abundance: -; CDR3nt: TGTGCCAGCAGCGTGGACGGGGGATTCACAGATACGCAGTATTTT; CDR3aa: CASSVDGGFTDTQYF
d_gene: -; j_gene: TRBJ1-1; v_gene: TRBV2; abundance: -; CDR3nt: TGTGCCAGCAGAGAGACAGTGAACACTGAAGCTTTCTTT; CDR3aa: CASRETVNTEAFF
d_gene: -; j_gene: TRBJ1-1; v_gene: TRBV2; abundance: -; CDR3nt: TGTGCCAGCAGTGTATCCAGGGCGAACACTGAAGCTTTCTTT; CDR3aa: CASSVSRANTEAFF
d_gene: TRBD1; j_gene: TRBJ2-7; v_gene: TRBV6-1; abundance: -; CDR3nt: TGTGCCAGCAGTGACATACAGGGGGCCTACGAGCAGTACTTC; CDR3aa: CASSDIQGAYEQYF
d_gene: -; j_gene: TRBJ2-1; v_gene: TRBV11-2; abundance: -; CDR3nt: TGTGCCAGCAGCTTTGCGGGGCAGGACGGGCAGTTCTTC; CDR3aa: CASSFAGQDGQFF
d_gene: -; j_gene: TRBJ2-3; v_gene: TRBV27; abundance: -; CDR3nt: TGTGCCAGCAGGGGGGACAACACAGATACGCAGTATTTT; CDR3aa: CASRGDNTDTQYF
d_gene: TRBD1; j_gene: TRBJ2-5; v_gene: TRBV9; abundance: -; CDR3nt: TGTGCCAGCAGCGGAGGGACAGGGGTATGGGAGACCCAGTACTTC; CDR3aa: CASSGGTGVWETQYF
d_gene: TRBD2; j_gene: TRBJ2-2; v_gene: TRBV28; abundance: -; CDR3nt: TGTGCCAGCAGGTCCCCCGGAGCGGGGGGCACCGGGGAGCTGTTTTTT; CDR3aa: CASRSPGAGGTGELFF
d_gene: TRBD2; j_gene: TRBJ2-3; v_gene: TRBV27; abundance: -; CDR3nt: TGTGCCAGCAGTACGGGACTATCCATCAGCACAGATACGCAGTATTTT; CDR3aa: CASSTGLSISTDTQYF
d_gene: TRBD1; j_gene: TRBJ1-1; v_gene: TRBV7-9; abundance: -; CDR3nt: TGTGCCAGCAGCCCATGGGGACAGGATGAAGCTTTCTTT; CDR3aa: CASSPWGQDEAFF
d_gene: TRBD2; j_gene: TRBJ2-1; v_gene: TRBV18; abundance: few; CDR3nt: TGTGCCAGCTCACCACAAAATTTAGCGGGACCAGAGGTCAGGGCTGAGCAGTTCTTC; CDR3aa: CASSPQNLAGPEVRAEQFF
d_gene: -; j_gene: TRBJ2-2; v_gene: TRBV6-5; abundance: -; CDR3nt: TGTGCCAGCACTGGGGGCAGTAGCGGGGAGCTGTTTTTT; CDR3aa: CASTGGSSGELFF
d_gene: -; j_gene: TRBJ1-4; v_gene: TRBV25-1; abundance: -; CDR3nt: TGTGCCAGCAGTGAATACTCTTCTAATGAAAAACTGTTTTTT; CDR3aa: CASSEYSSNEKLFF
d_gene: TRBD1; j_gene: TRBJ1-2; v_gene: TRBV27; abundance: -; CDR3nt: TGTGCCAGCAGTTTGGGTGGCAGGGGGGCCTATGGCTACACCTTC; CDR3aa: CASSLGGRGAYGYTF
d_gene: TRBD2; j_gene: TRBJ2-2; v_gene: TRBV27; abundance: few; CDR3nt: TGTGCCAGCAGTTTATCCCACGGACTAGCTTCCACCGGGGAGCTGTTTTTT; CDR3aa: CASSLSHGLASTGELFF
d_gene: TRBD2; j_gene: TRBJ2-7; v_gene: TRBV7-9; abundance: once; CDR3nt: TGTGCCAGCAGCTCCGGGGGGGCCGAAAAATACTACGAGCAGTACTTC; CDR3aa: CASSSGGAEKYYEQYF
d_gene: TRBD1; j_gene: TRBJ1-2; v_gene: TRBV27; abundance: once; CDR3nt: TGTGCCAGCGCAGGACAGGGGCCTAACTATGGCTACACCTTC; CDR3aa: CASAGQGPNYGYTF
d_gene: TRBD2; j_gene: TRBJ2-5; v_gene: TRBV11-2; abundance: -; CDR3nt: TGTGCCAGCAGCTTGGGACTAGAGGAGACCCAGTACTTC; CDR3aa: CASSLGLEETQYF
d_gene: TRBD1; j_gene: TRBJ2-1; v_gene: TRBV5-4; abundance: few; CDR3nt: TGTGCCAGCAGCTTGGATCCGGACAGGGGGCGGAATGAGCAGTTCTTC; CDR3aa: CASSLDPDRGRNEQFF
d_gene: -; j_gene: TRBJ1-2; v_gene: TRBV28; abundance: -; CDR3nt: TGTGCCAGCACCAAGGGAGGGGGAGATGGCTACACCTTC; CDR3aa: CASTKGGGDGYTF
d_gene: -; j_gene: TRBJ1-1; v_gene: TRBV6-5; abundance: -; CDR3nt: TGTGCCAGCAGTTACCAGGGGAAGCATACTGAAGCTTTCTTT; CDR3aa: CASSYQGKHTEAFF
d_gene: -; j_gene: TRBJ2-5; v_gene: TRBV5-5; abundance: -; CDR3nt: TGTGCCAGCAGCCTCAGGCTCGTCAGTGAGACCCAGTACTTC; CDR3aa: CASSLRLVSETQYF
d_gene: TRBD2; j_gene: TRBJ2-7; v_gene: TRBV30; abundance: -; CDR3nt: TGTGCCTGGAGAATGGGGGGGGCCTACGAGCAGTACTTC; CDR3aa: CAWRMGGAYEQYF
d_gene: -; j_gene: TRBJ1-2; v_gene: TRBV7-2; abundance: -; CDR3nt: TGTGCCAGCAGCCCAACTCGGGCAGGGGAAAGGGGCTACACCTTC; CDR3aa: CASSPTRAGERGYTF
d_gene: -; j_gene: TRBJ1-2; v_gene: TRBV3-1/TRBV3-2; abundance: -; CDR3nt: TGTGCCAGCAGCCAAGGGGGCGGCCTTAACTATGGCTACACCTTC; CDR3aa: CASSQGGGLNYGYTF
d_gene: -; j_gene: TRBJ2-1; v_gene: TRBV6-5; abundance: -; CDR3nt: TGTGCCAGCAGCAGGTCATGGGGGGATGAGCAGTTCTTC; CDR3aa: CASSRSWGDEQFF
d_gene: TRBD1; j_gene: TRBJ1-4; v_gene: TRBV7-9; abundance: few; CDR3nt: TGTGCCAGCAGCTTAGACGCAGGGGGCTTTGGTGAAAAACTGTTTTTT; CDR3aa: CASSLDAGGFGEKLFF